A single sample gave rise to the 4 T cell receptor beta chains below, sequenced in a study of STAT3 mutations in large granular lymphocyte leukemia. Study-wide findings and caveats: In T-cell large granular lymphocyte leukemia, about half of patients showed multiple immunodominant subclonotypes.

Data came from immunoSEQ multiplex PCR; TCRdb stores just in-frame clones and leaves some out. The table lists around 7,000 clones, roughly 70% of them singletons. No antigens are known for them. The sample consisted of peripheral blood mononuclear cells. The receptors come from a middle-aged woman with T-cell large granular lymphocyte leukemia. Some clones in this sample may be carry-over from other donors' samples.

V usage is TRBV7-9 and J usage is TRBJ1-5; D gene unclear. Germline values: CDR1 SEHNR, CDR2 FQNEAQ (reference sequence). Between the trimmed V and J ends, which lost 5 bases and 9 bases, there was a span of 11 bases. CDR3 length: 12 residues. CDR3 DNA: TGTGCCAGCAGCCCTCCGATTGGGCCCCAGCATTTT. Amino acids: CASSPPIGPQHF.

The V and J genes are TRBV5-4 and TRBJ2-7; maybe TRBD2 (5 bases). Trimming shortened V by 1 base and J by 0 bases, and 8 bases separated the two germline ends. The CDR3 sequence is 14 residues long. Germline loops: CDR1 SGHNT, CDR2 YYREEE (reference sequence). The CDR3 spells CASSLSSGSYEQYF. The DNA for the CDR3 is TGTGCCAGCAGCTTGTCAAGCGGCTCCTACGAGCAGTACTTC.

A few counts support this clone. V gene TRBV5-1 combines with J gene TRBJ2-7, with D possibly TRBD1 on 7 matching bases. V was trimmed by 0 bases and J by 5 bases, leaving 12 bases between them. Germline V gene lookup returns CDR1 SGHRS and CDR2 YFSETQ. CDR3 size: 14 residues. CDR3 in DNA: TGCGCCAGCAGCTTGGGTCAGGGGGGAAACGAGCAGTACTTC. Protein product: CASSLGQGGNEQYF.

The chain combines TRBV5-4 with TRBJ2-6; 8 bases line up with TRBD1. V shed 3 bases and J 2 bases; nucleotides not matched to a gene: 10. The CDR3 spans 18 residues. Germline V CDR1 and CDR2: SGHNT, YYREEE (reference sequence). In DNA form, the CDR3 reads TGTGCCAGCAGCTCTAGGACAGGGTGGGGTACTGGGGCCAACGTCCTGACTTTC. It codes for CASSSRTGWGTGANVLTF.